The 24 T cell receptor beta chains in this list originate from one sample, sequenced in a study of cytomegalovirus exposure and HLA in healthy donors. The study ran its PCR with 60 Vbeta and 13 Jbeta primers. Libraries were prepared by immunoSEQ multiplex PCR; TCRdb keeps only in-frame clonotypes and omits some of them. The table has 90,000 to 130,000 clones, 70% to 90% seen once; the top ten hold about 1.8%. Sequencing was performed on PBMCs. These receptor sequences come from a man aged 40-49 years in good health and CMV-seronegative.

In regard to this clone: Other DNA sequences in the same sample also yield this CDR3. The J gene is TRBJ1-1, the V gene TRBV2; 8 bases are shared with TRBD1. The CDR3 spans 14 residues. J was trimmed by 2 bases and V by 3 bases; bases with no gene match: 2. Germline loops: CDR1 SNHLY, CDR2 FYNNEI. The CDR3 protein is CASSDDRGNTEAFF. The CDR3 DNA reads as TGTGCCAGCAGTGATGACAGGGGAAACACTGAAGCTTTCTTT.

The DNA of the CDR3 is TGCGCCAGCAGCCACGGGACAGGGGGAGGAGAAAAACTGTTTTTT. Translating it yields CASSHGTGGGEKLFF. J is TRBJ1-4 and V is TRBV5-1, with TRBD1 identical over 11 bases. J lost 8 bases, V lost 4 bases, and 7 bases had no gene match. CDR3 length equals 15 residues. In germline, CDR1 is SGHRS, CDR2 YFSETQ. Variable domain in full (rest from reference TRBV5-1 and TRBJ1-4): KAGVTQTPRYLIKTRGQQVTLSCSPISGHRSVSWYQQTPGQGLQFLFEYFSETQRNKGNFPGRFSGRQFSNSRSEMNVSTLELGDSALYLCASSHGTGGGEKLFFGSGTQLSVL.

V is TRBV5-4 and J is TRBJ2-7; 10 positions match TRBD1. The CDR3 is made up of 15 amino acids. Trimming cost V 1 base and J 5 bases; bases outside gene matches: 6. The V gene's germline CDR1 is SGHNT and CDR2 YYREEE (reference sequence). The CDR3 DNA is TGTGCCAGCAGCTTGAGGACAGGGGGTACCCACGAGCAGTACTTC. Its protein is CASSLRTGGTHEQYF. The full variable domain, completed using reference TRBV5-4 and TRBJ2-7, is ETGVTQSPTHLIKTRGQQVTLRCSSQSGHNTVSWYQQALGQGPQFIFQYYREEENGRGNFPPRFSGLQFPNYSSELNVNALELDDSALYLCASSLRTGGTHEQYFGPGTRLTVT.

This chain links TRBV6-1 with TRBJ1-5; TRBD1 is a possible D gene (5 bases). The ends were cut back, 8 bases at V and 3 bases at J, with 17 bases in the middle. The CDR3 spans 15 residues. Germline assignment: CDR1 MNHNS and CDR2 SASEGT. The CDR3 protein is CASRQNIFSNQPQHF. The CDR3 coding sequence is TGTGCCAGCCGACAGAATATCTTCTCCAATCAGCCCCAGCATTTT.

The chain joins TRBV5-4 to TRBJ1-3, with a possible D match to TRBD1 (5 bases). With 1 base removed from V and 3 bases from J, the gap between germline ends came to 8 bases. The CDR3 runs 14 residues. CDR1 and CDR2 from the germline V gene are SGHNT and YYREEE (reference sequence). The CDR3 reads CASSLQGNGNTIYF. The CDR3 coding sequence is TGTGCCAGCAGCTTGCAGGGAAATGGAAACACCATATATTTT.

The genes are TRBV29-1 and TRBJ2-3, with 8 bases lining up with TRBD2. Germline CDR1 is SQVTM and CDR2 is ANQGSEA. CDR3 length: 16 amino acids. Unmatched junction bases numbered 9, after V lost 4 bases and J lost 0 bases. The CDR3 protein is CSVVSLAGASTDTQYF. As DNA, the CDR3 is TGCAGCGTTGTGTCTCTAGCGGGTGCTAGCACAGATACGCAGTATTTT.

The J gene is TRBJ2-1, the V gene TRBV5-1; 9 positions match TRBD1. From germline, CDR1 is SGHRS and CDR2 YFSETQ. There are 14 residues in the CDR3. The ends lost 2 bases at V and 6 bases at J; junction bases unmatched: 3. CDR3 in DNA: TGCGCCAGCAGCTTTGGGACAGGGAGCAATGAGCAGTTCTTC. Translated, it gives CASSFGTGSNEQFF.

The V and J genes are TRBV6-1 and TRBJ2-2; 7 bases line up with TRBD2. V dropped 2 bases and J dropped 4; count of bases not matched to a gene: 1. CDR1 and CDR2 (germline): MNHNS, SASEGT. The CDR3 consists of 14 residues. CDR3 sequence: CASSELAATGELFF. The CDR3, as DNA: TGTGCCAGCAGTGAACTAGCGGCCACCGGGGAGCTGTTTTTT.

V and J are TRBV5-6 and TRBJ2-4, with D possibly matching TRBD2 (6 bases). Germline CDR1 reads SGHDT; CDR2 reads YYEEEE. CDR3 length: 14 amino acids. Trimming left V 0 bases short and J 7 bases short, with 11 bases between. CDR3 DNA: TGTGCCAGCAGCTTGGTGGAGAGCGGGAACATTCAGTACTTC. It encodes CASSLVESGNIQYF.

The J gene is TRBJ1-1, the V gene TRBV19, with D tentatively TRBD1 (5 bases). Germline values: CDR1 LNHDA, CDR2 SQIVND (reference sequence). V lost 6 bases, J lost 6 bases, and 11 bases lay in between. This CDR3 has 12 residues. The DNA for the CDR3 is TGTGCCAGTAGGTACGGGGGGGCTGAAGCTTTCTTT. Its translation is CASRYGGAEAFF.

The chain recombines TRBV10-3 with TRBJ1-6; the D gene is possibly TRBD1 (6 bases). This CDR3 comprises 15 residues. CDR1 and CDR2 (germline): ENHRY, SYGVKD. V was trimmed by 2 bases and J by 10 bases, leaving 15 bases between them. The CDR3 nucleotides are TGTGCCATCAGTGAGAGGGGGGGCGCAGGGTCACCCCTCCACTTT. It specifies CAISERGGAGSPLHF.

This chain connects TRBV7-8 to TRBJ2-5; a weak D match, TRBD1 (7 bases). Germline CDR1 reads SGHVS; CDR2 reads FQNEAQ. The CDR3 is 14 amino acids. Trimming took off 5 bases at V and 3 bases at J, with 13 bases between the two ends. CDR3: CASSAGQRKETQYF. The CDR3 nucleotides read TGTGCCAGCAGCGCGGGACAGCGAAAAGAGACCCAGTACTTC.

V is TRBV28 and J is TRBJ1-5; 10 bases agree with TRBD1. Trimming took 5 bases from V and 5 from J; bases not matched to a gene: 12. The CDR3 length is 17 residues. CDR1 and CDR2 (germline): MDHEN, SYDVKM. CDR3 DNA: TGTGCCAGCAGTCCAAGGGCCGGGACAGGGGTCGATCAGCCCCAGCATTTT. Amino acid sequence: CASSPRAGTGVDQPQHF.

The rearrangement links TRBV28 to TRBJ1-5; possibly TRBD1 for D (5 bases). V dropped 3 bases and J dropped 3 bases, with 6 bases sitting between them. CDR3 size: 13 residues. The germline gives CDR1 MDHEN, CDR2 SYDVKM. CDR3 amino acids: CASSLDINQPQHF. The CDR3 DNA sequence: TGTGCCAGCAGTTTGGACATCAATCAGCCCCAGCATTTT.

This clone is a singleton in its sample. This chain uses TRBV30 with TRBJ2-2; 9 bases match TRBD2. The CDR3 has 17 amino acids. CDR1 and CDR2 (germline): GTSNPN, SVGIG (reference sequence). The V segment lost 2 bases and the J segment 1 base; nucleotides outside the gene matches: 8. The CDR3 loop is CAWSRLAGKKNTGELFF. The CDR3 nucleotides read TGTGCCTGGAGTAGGCTAGCGGGGAAAAAGAACACCGGGGAGCTGTTTTTT.

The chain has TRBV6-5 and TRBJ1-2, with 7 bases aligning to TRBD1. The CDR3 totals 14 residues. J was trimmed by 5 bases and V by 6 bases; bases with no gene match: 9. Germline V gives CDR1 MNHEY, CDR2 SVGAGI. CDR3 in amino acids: CASRQTGTRYGYTF. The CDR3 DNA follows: TGTGCCAGCAGACAGACAGGGACGAGATATGGCTACACCTTC.

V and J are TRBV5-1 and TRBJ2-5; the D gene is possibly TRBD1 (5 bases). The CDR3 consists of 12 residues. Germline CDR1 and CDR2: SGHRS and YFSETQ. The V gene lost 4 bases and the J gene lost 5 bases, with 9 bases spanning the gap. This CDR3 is CASSDSWETQYF. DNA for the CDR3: TGCGCCAGCAGCGACAGTTGGGAGACCCAGTACTTC.

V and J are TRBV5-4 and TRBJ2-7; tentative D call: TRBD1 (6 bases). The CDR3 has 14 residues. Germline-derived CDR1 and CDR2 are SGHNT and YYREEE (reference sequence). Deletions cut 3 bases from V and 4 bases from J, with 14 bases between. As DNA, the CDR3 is TGTGCCAGCAGCTCTGAATTACAGGGATACGAGCAGTACTTC. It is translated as CASSSELQGYEQYF.

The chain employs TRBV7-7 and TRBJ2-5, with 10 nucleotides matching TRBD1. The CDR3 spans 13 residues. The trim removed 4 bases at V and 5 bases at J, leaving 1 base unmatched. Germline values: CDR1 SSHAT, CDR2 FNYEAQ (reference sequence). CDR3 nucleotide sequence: TGTGCCAGCAGCTGGGGACAGGGGGAGACCCAGTACTTC. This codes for CASSWGQGETQYF. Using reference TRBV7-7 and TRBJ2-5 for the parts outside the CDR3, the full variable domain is GAGVSQSPRYKVTKRGQDVTLRCDPISSHATLYWYQQALGQGPEFLTYFNYEAQPDKSGLPSDRFSAERPEGSISTLTIQRTEQRDSAMYRCASSWGQGETQYFGPGTRLLVL.

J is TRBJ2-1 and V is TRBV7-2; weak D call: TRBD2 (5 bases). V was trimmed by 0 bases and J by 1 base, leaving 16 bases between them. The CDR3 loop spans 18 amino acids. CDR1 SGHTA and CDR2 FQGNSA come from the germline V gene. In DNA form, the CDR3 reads TGTGCCAGCAGCTTAGCGCGGGCGGAAGCACGGTCCTACAATGAGCAGTTCTTC. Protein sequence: CASSLARAEARSYNEQFF.

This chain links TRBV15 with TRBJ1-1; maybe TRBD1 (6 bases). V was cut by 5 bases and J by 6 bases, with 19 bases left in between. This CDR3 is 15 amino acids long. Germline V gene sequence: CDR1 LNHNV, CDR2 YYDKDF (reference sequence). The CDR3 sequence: CATSQGRGGRAEAFF. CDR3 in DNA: TGTGCCACCAGCCAGGGGAGGGGTGGGAGAGCTGAAGCTTTCTTT. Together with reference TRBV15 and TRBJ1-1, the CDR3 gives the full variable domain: DAMVIQNPRYQVTQFGKPVTLSCSQTLNHNVMYWYQQKSSQAPKLLFHYYDKDFNNEADTPDNFQSRRPNTSFCFLDIRSPGLGDTAMYLCATSQGRGGRAEAFFGQGTRLTVV.

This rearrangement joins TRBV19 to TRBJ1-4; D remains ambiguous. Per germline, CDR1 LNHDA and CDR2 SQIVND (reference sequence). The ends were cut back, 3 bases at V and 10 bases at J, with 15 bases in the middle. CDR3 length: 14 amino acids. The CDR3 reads CASSIIAGMGKLFF. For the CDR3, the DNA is TGTGCCAGTAGTATTATCGCGGGCATGGGAAAACTGTTTTTT.

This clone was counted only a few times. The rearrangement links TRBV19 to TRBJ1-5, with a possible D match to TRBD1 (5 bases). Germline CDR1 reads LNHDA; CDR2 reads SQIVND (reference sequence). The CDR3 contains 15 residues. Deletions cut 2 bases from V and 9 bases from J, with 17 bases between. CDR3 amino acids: CASSIMAGEAGPQHF. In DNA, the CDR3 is TGTGCCAGTAGTATAATGGCGGGGGAAGCCGGGCCCCAGCATTTT.

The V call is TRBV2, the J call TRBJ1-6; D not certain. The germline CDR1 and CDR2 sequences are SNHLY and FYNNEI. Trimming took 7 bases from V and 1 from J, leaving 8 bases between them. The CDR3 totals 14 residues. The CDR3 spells CASTPGSYNSPLHF. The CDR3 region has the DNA TGTGCCAGCACTCCGGGTTCCTATAATTCACCCCTCCACTTT.